Below, 11 T cell receptor beta chains from the same sample are listed, as sequenced in a study of response to subunit inactivated influenza vaccine. TCRdb re-called the RT-PCR reads through MiXCR, storing one row per CDR3 protein. This table holds about 520,000 distinct CDR3 sequences, 10% to 11% found once. Here the sequenced sample was PBMCs from blood, taken more than 35 days after vaccination. The receptors shown here come from a man aged 50 to 59 who received an inactivated influenza vaccine.

The sample holds a few counts of this clonotype. The rearrangement uses TRBV10-3 and TRBJ1-3; 7 bases map to TRBD1. Germline V lookup: CDR1 ENHRY, CDR2 SYGVKD. J was trimmed by 6 bases and V by 6 bases; bases with no gene match: 8. This CDR3 has 14 amino acids. The CDR3 loop is CAIRGQVGENTIYF. CDR3 sequence (DNA): TGTGCCATCAGAGGACAGGTCGGCGAAAACACCATATATTTT.

This clonotype was counted at least ten times. The chain joins TRBV7-2 to TRBJ2-7; TRBD1 might be the D (6 bases). This CDR3 is 14 amino acids long. Germline CDR1 SGHTA, CDR2 FQGNSA. The V gene lost 2 bases and the J gene lost 4 bases, with 12 bases spanning the gap. CDR3: CASSLQQGFYEQYF. In DNA form, the CDR3 reads TGTGCCAGCAGCTTACAACAGGGCTTTTACGAGCAGTACTTC. Full variable domain (remainder filled in from reference TRBV7-2 and TRBJ2-7): GAGVSQSPSNKVTEKGKDVELRCDPISGHTALYWYRQSLGQGLEFLIYFQGNSAPDKSGLPSDRFSAERTGGSVSTLTIQRTQQEDSAVYLCASSLQQGFYEQYFGPGTRLTVT.

This clonotype appeared many times. CDR3: CASSPTRVSPLHF. The CDR3 region has the DNA TGTGCCAGCAGCCCGACCAGGGTTTCACCCCTCCACTTT. The chain has TRBV12-3 or TRBV12-4 and TRBJ1-6, with D possibly matching TRBD1 (5 bases). Deletions cut 6 bases from V and 9 bases from J, with 12 bases between. The CDR3 sequence is 13 residues long.

V and J are TRBV29-1 and TRBJ2-7; D might be TRBD1 (5 bases). Germline CDR1 reads SQVTM; CDR2 reads ANQGSEA. The CDR3 has 13 amino acids. The germline V and J ends were trimmed by 4 bases and 6 bases, with 16 bases remaining between them. The CDR3: CSVVSRGRVEQYF. In DNA, the CDR3 is TGCAGCGTTGTCTCAAGGGGCCGGGTCGAGCAGTACTTC.

This clonotype was seen more than once but under ten times. The chain employs TRBV5-1 and TRBJ1-6; D not certain. The V end lost 0 bases, the J end lost 7 bases, and 8 bases lay between the germline ends. CDR3 length: 14 amino acids. CDR1 is SGHRS, CDR2 YFSETQ, per germline. Written as DNA, the CDR3 is TGCGCCAGCAGCTTGGGGGCGGGGAATTCACCCCTCCACTTT. Translating it yields CASSLGAGNSPLHF. Looking up the rest from reference TRBV5-1 and TRBJ1-6 gives the full variable domain: KAGVTQTPRYLIKTRGQQVTLSCSPISGHRSVSWYQQTPGQGLQFLFEYFSETQRNKGNFPGRFSGRQFSNSRSEMNVSTLELGDSALYLCASSLGAGNSPLHFGNGTRLTVT.

The chain is built from TRBV10-2 and TRBJ2-5; 8 bases are shared with TRBD2. In germline, CDR1 is WSHSY, CDR2 SAAADI. Germline trimming cut 6 bases from V and 2 bases from J; bases unmatched to any gene: 14. This CDR3 comprises 17 residues. The CDR3, as DNA: TGCGCCAGCAGGACATTGGCCGGGACTAGAAAGCAAGAGACCCAGTACTTC. Translating gives CASRTLAGTRKQETQYF.

This rearrangement joins TRBV20-1 to TRBJ2-5; no firm D call. V dropped 0 bases and J dropped 5 bases, with 10 bases sitting between them. This CDR3 has 13 amino acids. The germline gives CDR1 DFQATT, CDR2 SNEGSKA (reference sequence). The chain's CDR3 is CSARDPAQETQYF. CDR3 nucleotides: TGCAGTGCTAGAGATCCGGCTCAGGAGACCCAGTACTTC.

This clonotype appeared a few times. The chain uses TRBV28 and TRBJ1-5, with 9 nucleotides matching TRBD1. The V gene's germline CDR1 is MDHEN and CDR2 SYDVKM. V gave up 4 bases and J gave up 5 bases; unmatched junction bases: 9. This CDR3 is built from 16 residues. The CDR3, as DNA: TGTGCCAGCAGTTATGGGTCACAGGGGGCTTATCAGCCCCAGCATTTT. Translated, it gives CASSYGSQGAYQPQHF.

This clonotype was seen repeatedly, ten times or more. The gene calls are TRBV6-1 and TRBJ1-3; D gene unclear. Germline CDR1 reads MNHNS; CDR2 reads SASEGT. The CDR3 contains 14 residues. The V and J ends lost 7 bases and 0 bases respectively, with 10 bases between them. CDR3 residues: CASTYSDSGNTIYF. CDR3 in DNA: TGTGCCAGCACCTATAGTGACTCTGGAAACACCATATATTTT.

This clonotype came up a few times. This chain joins TRBV7-9 and TRBJ2-1, with TRBD2 matching 12 bases. This CDR3 spans 13 amino acids. Trimming cost V 5 bases and J 14 bases; bases outside gene matches: 7. The V gene's germline CDR1 is SEHNR and CDR2 FQNEAQ (reference sequence). The chain's CDR3 is CASSLGLAGIKFF. Here the CDR3 DNA reads TGTGCCAGCAGCCTGGGACTAGCGGGTATAAAGTTCTTC.

This clonotype was picked up a small number of times. This chain joins TRBV20-1 and TRBJ2-5, with D tentatively TRBD2 (6 bases). With 6 bases removed from V and 2 bases from J, the gap between germline ends came to 13 bases. There are 13 residues in the CDR3. The germline gives CDR1 DFQATT, CDR2 SNEGSKA (reference sequence). The CDR3 DNA is TGCAGTGCCAGGTTAGCGGCACAAGAGACCCAGTACTTC. As protein: CSARLAAQETQYF.